Below, 13 T cell receptor beta chains from the same sample are listed, as sequenced in a study of blood T cell repertoires in COVID-19. The data were produced by immunoSEQ multiplex PCR, yet TCRdb's version contains in-frame clones alone and is incomplete. The table has 190,000 or so clones, about 81% seen once. The source material was peripheral blood. The receptors originated from an elderly woman with COVID-19, enrolled during active disease.

The chain is built from TRBV4-3 and TRBJ2-3; D is possibly TRBD1 (5 bases). The germline gives CDR1 LGHNA, CDR2 YSLEER. The V end was cut by 4 bases, the J end by 5 bases, with 13 bases between. This CDR3 spans 14 amino acids. CDR3 loop: CASSPIYQGDTQYF. CDR3 coding DNA: TGCGCCAGCAGCCCGATTTACCAGGGAGATACGCAGTATTTT.

This clone is termed large. The CDR3 is CASSQLNGMNTEAFF. In nucleotides, the CDR3 is TGCGCCAGCAGTCAATTAAACGGGATGAACACTGAAGCTTTCTTT. The chain joins TRBV23-1 to TRBJ1-1; no reliable D call. TRBV23-1 has ORF status, its function being uncertain. This CDR3 spans 15 amino acids. V shed 1 base and J shed 0 bases, with 9 bases lying between them.

This clone has just one count. The gene calls are TRBV2 and TRBJ2-3; D possibly corresponds to TRBD2 (6 bases). The V end was cut by 1 base, the J end by 3 bases, with 11 bases between. The CDR3 runs 15 residues. Germline V lookup: CDR1 SNHLY, CDR2 FYNNEI. This CDR3 is CASSEGAGLTDTQYF. The CDR3 nucleotides are TGTGCCAGCAGTGAAGGAGCGGGTCTAACAGATACGCAGTATTTT.

The chain employs TRBV2 and TRBJ1-1; D is uncertain. This CDR3 has 12 residues. The V gene lost 4 bases and the J gene lost 5 bases, with 8 bases spanning the gap. Germline V CDR1 and CDR2: SNHLY, FYNNEI. The CDR3 loop is CASSVEKTEAFF. CDR3 nucleotide sequence: TGTGCCAGCAGTGTAGAGAAAACTGAAGCTTTCTTT.

CDR3 sequence: CASSPEGSSNQPQHF. The CDR3 region has the DNA TGTGCCAGCAGCCCGGAGGGCAGTAGCAATCAGCCCCAGCATTTT. The rearrangement uses TRBV7-2 and TRBJ1-5; D remains unclear. The CDR3 runs to 15 residues. Germline values: CDR1 SGHTA, CDR2 FQGNSA. Trimming cost V 5 bases and J 0 bases, with 11 bases left between them.

This clone was picked up a small number of times. The chain uses TRBV19 and TRBJ1-5; D uncertain. The CDR3 spans 13 residues. Trimming took off 6 bases at V and 0 bases at J, with 6 bases between the two ends. The germline gives CDR1 LNHDA, CDR2 SQIVND (reference sequence). DNA of the CDR3: TGTGCCAGTAGGACATTTAGCAATCAGCCCCAGCATTTT. It codes for CASRTFSNQPQHF.

The V and J genes are TRBV3-1 (or the pseudogene TRBV3-2) and TRBJ1-1; no clear D gene. The CDR3 runs to 14 residues. With 4 bases removed from V and 3 bases from J, the gap between germline ends came to 12 bases. Per germline, CDR1 LGHDT and CDR2 YNNKEL (reference sequence). The CDR3 protein is CASSPWEGDTEAFF. The CDR3, as DNA: TGTGCCAGCAGCCCCTGGGAGGGAGACACTGAAGCTTTCTTT.

The chain carries TRBV3-1 (or the pseudogene TRBV3-2) and TRBJ2-5, with 8 bases fitting TRBD1. This CDR3 has 16 residues. In germline, CDR1 is LGHDT, CDR2 YNNKEL (reference sequence). Trimming cost V 0 bases and J 5 bases; bases outside gene matches: 8. CDR3 DNA sequence: TGTGCCAGCAGCCAAGATCTTGGACAGGGCGTGGAGACCCAGTACTTC. It yields the protein CASSQDLGQGVETQYF.

The chain uses TRBV4-2 and TRBJ1-4, with TRBD1 identical over 8 bases. The length of the CDR3 is 14 residues. Germline loops: CDR1 LGHNA, CDR2 YNFKEQ. With 3 bases clipped from V and 8 bases from J, the junction kept 5 bases outside the gene matches. For the CDR3, the DNA is TGTGCCAGCAGCCAGGGACAGGAGGCCGAAAAACTGTTTTTT. Translated: CASSQGQEAEKLFF.

This chain joins TRBV9 and TRBJ2-2; TRBD1 matches 9 bases. V trimming: 4 bases; J trimming: 7 bases; junction bases outside the gene matches: 8. This CDR3 has 15 amino acids. Germline values: CDR1 SGDLS, CDR2 YYNGEE. The DNA for the CDR3 is TGTGCCAGCAGCCAAATACAGGGGGCGGGCGGGGAGCTGTTTTTT. Residues: CASSQIQGAGGELFF.

This chain joins TRBV28 and TRBJ2-7; TRBD1 agrees at 11 bases. The CDR3 has 18 residues. Germline CDR1 and CDR2: MDHEN and SYDVKM. The ends lost 3 bases at V and 2 bases at J; junction bases unmatched: 12. Written as DNA, the CDR3 is TGTGCCAGCAGTTTTCCACGACTTCCGGGACAGGGGGCCTACGAGCAGTACTTC. Translated, it gives CASSFPRLPGQGAYEQYF.

This sequence joins TRBV21-1 and TRBJ2-1; the tabulated D call, TRBD2, remains unverified against the DNA. TRBV21-1 is recorded as a pseudogene. The CDR3 is 14 amino acids. CDR3 sequence reads: CASRAGERYNEQFF. The CDR3 DNA reads TGTGCCAGTCGAGCGGGGGAGCGCTACAATGAGCAGTTCTTC.

The chain joins TRBV25-1 to TRBJ1-1; 8 bases agree with TRBD1. The CDR3 sequence is 16 residues long. Germline V gives CDR1 MGHDK, CDR2 SYGVNS. Trimming took 2 bases from V and 7 from J; bases not matched to a gene: 12. In DNA, the CDR3 is TGTGCCAGCAGTGAAGACATTACAGGGGGTCGGGGTGAAGCTTTCTTT. Protein product: CASSEDITGGRGEAFF.